These 2 T cell receptor beta chains were all obtained from the same sample, sequenced in a study of T cell responses to AZD1222 COVID-19 vaccine. TCRdb keeps only in-frame clones here, not all; method: immunoSEQ multiplex PCR. This table has approximately 170,000 clones, about 91% appearing once. The material sequenced was peripheral blood, taken 28 days after the second AZD1222 dose. The receptors originated from an adult who received the AZD1222 COVID-19 vaccine.

This rearrangement joins TRBV5-1 to TRBJ1-1; D not resolved. V was pared by 0 bases and J by 8 bases, with 14 bases between. In germline, CDR1 is SGHRS, CDR2 YFSETQ. This CDR3 has 14 amino acids. The CDR3 here is CASSLAAPGNEAFF. The DNA of the CDR3 is TGCGCCAGCAGCTTGGCCGCACCAGGTAACGAAGCTTTCTTT.

The rearrangement joins TRBV28 to TRBJ1-2; tentatively, D is TRBD1 (5 bases). The CDR3 sequence is 13 residues long. The V and J ends lost 6 bases and 5 bases respectively, with 13 bases between them. Germline assignment: CDR1 MDHEN and CDR2 SYDVKM. This CDR3 reads CASSRMGTYGYTF. In DNA, the CDR3 is TGTGCCAGCAGCCGCATGGGGACTTATGGCTACACCTTC.